This entry concerns a single T cell receptor beta chain. Its antigen is as yet unknown. The data are from a study of T-cell reconstitution after alpha-beta-depleted transplantation in children. Study-level findings and limits: Several hundred expanded graft clones reportedly gave rise to the alpha-beta T cells present about two months after transplant.

This CDR3 comprises 16 residues. Germline CDR1 reads MGHRA; CDR2 reads YSYEKL. The V gene end was trimmed by 6 bases and the J gene end by 8 bases; junction bases not matched to a gene: 18. Preparation of the TCRbeta library involved a method that used unique molecular identifiers. TCRdb passed the PCR reads through MiXCR, listing each CDR3 protein once. The data hold around 300,000 distinct CDR3 sequences, with 23% observed a single time. The sequence derives from a male patient between 10 and 17 years old who had a stem cell transplant for acute lymphoblastic leukemia, so the T cells may come from the graft donor. J is TRBJ1-2 and V is TRBV4-1, with 7 bases that match TRBD1. Sequenced material: PBMCs, mostly from graft donor cells, taken 180 days after TCRalphabeta/CD19-depleted stem cell transplant. CDR3 in amino acids: CASRGTVNLTWRGYTF. Written as DNA, the CDR3 is TGCGCCAGCAGAGGGACAGTCAACTTGACTTGGCGCGGCTACACCTTC.